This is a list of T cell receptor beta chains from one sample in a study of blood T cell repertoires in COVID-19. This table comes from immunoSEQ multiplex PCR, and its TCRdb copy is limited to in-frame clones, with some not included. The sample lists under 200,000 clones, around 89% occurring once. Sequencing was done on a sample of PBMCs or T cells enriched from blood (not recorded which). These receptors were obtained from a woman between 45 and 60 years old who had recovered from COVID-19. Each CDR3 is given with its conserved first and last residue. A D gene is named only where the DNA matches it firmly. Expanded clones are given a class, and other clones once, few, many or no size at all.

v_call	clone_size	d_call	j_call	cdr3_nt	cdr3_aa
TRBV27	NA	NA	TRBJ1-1	TGTGCCAGCAGTCCATGGACCGGGAGGACTGAAGCTTTCTTT	CASSPWTGRTEAFF
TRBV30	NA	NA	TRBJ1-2	TGTGCCTGGAGCCCATCCAGTGGCTACACCTTC	CAWSPSSGYTF
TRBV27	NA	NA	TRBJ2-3	TGTGCCAGCAGTGCATACAGGAGTCTGGGCACAGATACGCAGTATTTT	CASSAYRSLGTDTQYF
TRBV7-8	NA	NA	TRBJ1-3	TGTGCCAGCAGCTGGGGACAAGGCTCTGGAAACACCATATATTTT	CASSWGQGSGNTIYF
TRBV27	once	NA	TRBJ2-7	TGTGCCAGCAGGATCTCGAGCTCCTACGAGCAGTACTTC	CASRISSSYEQYF
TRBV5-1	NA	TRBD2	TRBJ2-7	TGCGCCAGCAGCTTCCCTAGCGGGGGGGCAAAGGTCGAGCAGTACTTC	CASSFPSGGAKVEQYF
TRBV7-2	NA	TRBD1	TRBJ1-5	TGTGCCAGCAGCTTCGACAGGGCCGGCAATCAGCCCCAGCATTTT	CASSFDRAGNQPQHF
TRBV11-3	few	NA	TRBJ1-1	TGTGCCAGCAGCTTAGTAGGGAAGGGGGTGGCTGAAGCTTTCTTT	CASSLVGKGVAEAFF
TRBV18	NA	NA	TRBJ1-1	TGTGCCAGCCCGGGGCGGGATAACACTGAAGCTTTCTTT	CASPGRDNTEAFF
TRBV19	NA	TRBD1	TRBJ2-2	TGTGCCAGTACCCTCGGAGGGTCAGGGGGCCTCGGGGAGCTGTTTTTT	CASTLGGSGGLGELFF
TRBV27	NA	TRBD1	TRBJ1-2	TGTGCCAGCAGTTTAAGGACAGGGGGGAGCGGCTACACCTTC	CASSLRTGGSGYTF
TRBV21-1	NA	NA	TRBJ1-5	TGTGCCAGCAGCAAAGTGGGGTGGGACAACAATCAGCCCCAGCATTTT	CASSKVGWDNNQPQHF
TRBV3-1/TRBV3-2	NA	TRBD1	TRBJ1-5	TGTGCCAGCAGCCAGAGACAGGGAGATCAGCCCCAGCATTTT	CASSQRQGDQPQHF
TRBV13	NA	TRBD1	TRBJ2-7	TGTGCCAGCAGCACCCGGACAGGGCCGTACGAGCAGTACTTC	CASSTRTGPYEQYF
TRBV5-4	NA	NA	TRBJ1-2	TGTGCCAGCAGCTTGAGGGGATGGGGCTACACCTTC	CASSLRGWGYTF
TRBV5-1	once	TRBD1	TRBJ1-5	TGCGCCAGCAGCCCCGGGACAGGGGGCGTCCAGCCCCAGCATTTT	CASSPGTGGVQPQHF
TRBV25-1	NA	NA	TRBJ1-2	TGTGCCAGCAGTGGGCCGGGACACATATATGGCTACACCTTC	CASSGPGHIYGYTF
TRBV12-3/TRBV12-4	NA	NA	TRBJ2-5	TGTGCCAGCAGTTTTGTTCTGGAGACCCAGTACTTC	CASSFVLETQYF
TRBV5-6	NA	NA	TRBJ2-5	TGTGCCAGCAGCTTTATGGGGGGGCCACGGGAGGAGACCCAGTACTTC	CASSFMGGPREETQYF
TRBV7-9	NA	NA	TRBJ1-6	TGTGCCAGCAGCTCCAGGGCTGGGAATTCACCCCTCCACTTT	CASSSRAGNSPLHF
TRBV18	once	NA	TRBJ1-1	TGTGCCAGCTCACGGGGGGGTCCGGGCACTGAAGCTTTCTTT	CASSRGGPGTEAFF
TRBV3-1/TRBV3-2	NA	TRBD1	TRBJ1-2	TGTGCCAGCAGCCGCACAGGGGGCGCTGGCTATGGCTACACCTTC	CASSRTGGAGYGYTF
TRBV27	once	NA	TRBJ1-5	TGTGCCAGCAGTTTATCGGGGCATCAGCCCCAGCATTTT	CASSLSGHQPQHF
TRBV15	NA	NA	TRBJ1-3	TGTGCCACCAGCAGAGATACGACCGGGAAAGGGACCATATATTTT	CATSRDTTGKGTIYF
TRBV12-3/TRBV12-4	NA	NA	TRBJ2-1	TGTGCCAGCAGTGATATCGGTACAGGGGAGCAGTTCTTC	CASSDIGTGEQFF
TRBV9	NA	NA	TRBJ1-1	TGTGCCAGCAGCGTAAAAGGGGACACTGAAGCTTTCTTT	CASSVKGDTEAFF
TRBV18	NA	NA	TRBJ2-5	TGTGCCAGCTCACCGGGACTTTCACAAGAGACCCAGTACTTC	CASSPGLSQETQYF
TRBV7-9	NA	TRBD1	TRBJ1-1	TGTGCCAGCAGCTCAGGGGGTATTGAAGCTTTCTTT	CASSSGGIEAFF
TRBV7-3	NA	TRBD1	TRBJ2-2	TGTGCCAGCAGCTTAGGGGACAGGGCCTCGAACACCGGGGAGCTGTTTTTT	CASSLGDRASNTGELFF
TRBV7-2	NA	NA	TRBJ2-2	TGTGCCAGCAGCTTGTCCGGGGGCACCGGGGAGCTGTTTTTT	CASSLSGGTGELFF